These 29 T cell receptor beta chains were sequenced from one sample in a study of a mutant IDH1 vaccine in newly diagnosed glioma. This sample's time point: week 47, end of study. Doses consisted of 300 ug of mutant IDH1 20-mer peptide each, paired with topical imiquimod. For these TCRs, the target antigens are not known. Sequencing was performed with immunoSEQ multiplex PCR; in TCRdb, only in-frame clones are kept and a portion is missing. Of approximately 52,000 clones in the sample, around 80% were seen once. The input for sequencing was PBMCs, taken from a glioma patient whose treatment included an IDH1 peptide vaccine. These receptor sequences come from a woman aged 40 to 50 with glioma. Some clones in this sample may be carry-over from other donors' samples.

The CDR3 DNA reads TGTGCCAGCAGCGTAGTAGGGGTTGGCGGGGGGGCAGATACGCAGTATTTT. Its translation: CASSVVGVGGGADTQYF. The chain employs TRBV9 and TRBJ2-3; 9 positions agree with TRBD2. The CDR3 sequence is 17 residues long. The junction had 9 bases not matched to a gene; V was cut back by 0 bases and J by 4 bases. CDR1 and CDR2 from the germline V gene are SGDLS and YYNGEE.

The CDR3 DNA reads TGTGCCACCAGGGAGACAGGGGTATCTGGGGCCAACGTCCTGACTTTC. Amino acids: CATRETGVSGANVLTF. The rearrangement uses TRBV5-6 and TRBJ2-6; 8 nucleotides line up with TRBD1. V lost 9 bases and J lost 1; bases outside the gene matches: 9. CDR3 length: 16 residues. Germline CDR1 reads SGHDT; CDR2 reads YYEEEE.

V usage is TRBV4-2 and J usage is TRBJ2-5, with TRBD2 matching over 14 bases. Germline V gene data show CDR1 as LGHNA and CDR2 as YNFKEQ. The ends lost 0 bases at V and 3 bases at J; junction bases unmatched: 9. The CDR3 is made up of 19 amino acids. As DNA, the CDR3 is TGTGCCAGCAGCCAAGATTGGACTAGCGGGGGGCGATTAGAAGAGACCCAGTACTTC. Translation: CASSQDWTSGGRLEETQYF.

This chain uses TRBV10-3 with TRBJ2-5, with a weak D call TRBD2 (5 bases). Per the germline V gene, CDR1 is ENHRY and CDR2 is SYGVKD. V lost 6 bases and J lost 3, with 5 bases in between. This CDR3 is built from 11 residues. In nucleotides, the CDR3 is TGTGCCATCAGGGGAGAAGAGACCCAGTACTTC. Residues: CAIRGEETQYF.

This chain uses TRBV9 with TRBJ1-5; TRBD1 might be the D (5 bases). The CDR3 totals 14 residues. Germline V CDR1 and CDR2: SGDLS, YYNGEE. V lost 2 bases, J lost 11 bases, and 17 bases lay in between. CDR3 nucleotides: TGTGCCAGCAGCGTGGGGGGGGACGTTGGGGCCCAGCATTTT. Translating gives CASSVGGDVGAQHF. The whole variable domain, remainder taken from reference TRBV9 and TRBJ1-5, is DSGVTQTPKHLITATGQRVTLRCSPRSGDLSVYWYQQSLDQGLQFLIQYYNGEERAKGNILERFSAQQFPDLHSELNLSSLELGDSALYFCASSVGGDVGAQHFGDGTRLSIL.

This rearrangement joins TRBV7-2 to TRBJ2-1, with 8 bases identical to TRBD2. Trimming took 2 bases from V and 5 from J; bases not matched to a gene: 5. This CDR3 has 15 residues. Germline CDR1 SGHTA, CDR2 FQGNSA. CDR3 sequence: CASSLSGSLHNEQFF. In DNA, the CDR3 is TGTGCCAGCAGCTTAAGCGGGAGTCTTCACAATGAGCAGTTCTTC.

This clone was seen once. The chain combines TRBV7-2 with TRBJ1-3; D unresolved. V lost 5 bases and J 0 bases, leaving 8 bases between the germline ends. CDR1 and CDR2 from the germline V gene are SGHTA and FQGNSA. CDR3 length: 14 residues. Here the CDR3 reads CASSHRTSGNTIYF. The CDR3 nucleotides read TGTGCCAGCAGCCATCGGACCTCTGGAAACACCATATATTTT.

The CDR3: CASRGSGAGYEQYF. CDR3 in DNA: TGTGCCAGCAGGGGCAGTGGGGCCGGCTACGAGCAGTACTTC. The V call is TRBV2, the J call TRBJ2-7, with TRBD1 as a possible D gene (5 bases). V lost 6 bases and J 3 bases, leaving 15 bases between the germline ends. This CDR3 spans 14 amino acids. Germline V CDR1 and CDR2: SNHLY, FYNNEI.

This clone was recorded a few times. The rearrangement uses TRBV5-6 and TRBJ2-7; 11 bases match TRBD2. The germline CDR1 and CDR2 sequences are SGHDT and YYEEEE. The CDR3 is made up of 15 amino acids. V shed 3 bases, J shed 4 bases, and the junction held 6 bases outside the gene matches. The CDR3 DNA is TGTGCCAGCAGCTGGGGGACTAGCGGAGTATACGAGCAGTACTTC. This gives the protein CASSWGTSGVYEQYF.

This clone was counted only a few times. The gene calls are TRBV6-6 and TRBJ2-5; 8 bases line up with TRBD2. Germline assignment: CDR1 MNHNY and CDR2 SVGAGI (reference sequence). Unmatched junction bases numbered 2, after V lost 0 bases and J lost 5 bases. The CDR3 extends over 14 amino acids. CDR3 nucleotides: TGTGCCAGCAGTTACTCGGAGCGGGGGGAGACCCAGTACTTC. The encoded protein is CASSYSERGETQYF.

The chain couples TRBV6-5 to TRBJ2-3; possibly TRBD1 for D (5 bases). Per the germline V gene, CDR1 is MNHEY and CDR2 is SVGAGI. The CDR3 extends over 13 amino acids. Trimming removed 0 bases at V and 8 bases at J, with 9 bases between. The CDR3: CASSYSIQGTQYF. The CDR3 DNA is TGTGCCAGCAGTTACTCGATCCAGGGTACGCAGTATTTT.

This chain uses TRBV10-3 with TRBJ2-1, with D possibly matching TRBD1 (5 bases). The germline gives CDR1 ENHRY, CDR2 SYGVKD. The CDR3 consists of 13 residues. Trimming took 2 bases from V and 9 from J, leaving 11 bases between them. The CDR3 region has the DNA TGTGCCATCAGTGAGGCAGGGCCCACTGAGCAGTTCTTC. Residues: CAISEAGPTEQFF.

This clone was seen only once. DNA for the CDR3: TGCGCCAGCAGCTTGGTTGGGGGCACGGGGGCTAATTCACCCCTCCACTTT. It specifies CASSLVGGTGANSPLHF. The rearrangement links TRBV5-1 to TRBJ1-6; possibly TRBD1 for D (6 bases). This CDR3 spans 17 amino acids. V was trimmed by 0 bases and J by 6 bases, leaving 16 bases between them. CDR1 SGHRS and CDR2 YFSETQ come from the germline V gene.

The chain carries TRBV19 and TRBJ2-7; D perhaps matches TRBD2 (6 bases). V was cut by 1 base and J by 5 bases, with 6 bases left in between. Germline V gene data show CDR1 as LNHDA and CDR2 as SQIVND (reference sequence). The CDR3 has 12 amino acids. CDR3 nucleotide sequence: TGTGCCAGTAGTATAGGGGGGGACGAGCAGTACTTC. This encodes CASSIGGDEQYF. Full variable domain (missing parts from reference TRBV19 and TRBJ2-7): DGGITQSPKYLFRKEGQNVTLSCEQNLNHDAMYWYRQDPGQGLRLIYYSQIVNDFQKGDIAEGYSVSREKKESFPLTVTSAQKNPTAFYLCASSIGGDEQYFGPGTRLTVT.

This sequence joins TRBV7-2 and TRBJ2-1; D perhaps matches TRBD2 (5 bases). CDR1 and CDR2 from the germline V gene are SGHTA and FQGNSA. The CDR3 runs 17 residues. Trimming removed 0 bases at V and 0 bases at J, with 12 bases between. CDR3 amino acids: CASSLAPLAASYNEQFF. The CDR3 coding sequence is TGTGCCAGCAGCTTAGCTCCTCTAGCAGCCTCCTACAATGAGCAGTTCTTC.

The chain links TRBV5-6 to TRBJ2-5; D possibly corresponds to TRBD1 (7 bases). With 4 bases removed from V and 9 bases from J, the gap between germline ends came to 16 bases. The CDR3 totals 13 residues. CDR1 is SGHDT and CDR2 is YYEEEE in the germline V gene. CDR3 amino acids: CASSPDRERAQYF. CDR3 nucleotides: TGTGCCAGCAGCCCCGACAGGGAGCGGGCCCAGTACTTC.

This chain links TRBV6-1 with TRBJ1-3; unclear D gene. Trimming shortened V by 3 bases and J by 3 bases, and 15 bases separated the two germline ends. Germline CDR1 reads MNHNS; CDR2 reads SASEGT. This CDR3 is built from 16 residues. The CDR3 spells CASSDSRAWFGNTIYF. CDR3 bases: TGTGCCAGCAGTGATTCGCGGGCCTGGTTTGGAAACACCATATATTTT.

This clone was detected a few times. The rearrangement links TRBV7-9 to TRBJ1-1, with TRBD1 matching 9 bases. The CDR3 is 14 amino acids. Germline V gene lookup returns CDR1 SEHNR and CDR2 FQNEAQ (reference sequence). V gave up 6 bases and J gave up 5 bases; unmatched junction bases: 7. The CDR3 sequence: CASSQTGGGTEAFF. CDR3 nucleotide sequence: TGTGCCAGCAGTCAGACAGGGGGTGGAACTGAAGCTTTCTTT.

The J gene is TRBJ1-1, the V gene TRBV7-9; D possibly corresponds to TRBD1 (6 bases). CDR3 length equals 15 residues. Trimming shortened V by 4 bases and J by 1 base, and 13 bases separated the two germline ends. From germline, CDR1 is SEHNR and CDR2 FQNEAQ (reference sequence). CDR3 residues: CASSWGASENTEAFF. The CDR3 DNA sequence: TGTGCCAGCAGCTGGGGGGCCAGTGAGAACACTGAAGCTTTCTTT.

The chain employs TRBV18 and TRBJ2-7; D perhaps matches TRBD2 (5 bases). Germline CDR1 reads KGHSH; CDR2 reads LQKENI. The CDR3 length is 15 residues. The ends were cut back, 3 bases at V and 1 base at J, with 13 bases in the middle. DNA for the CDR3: TGTGCCAGCTCACCTTTACCCGGGAAATCCTACGAGCAGTACTTC. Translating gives CASSPLPGKSYEQYF.

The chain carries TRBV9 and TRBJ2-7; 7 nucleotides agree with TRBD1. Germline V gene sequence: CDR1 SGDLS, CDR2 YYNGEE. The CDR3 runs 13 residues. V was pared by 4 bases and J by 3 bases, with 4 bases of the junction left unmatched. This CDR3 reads CASSPGQSYEQYF. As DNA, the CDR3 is TGTGCCAGCAGCCCGGGACAGAGCTACGAGCAGTACTTC. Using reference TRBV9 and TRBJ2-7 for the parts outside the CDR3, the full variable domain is DSGVTQTPKHLITATGQRVTLRCSPRSGDLSVYWYQQSLDQGLQFLIQYYNGEERAKGNILERFSAQQFPDLHSELNLSSLELGDSALYFCASSPGQSYEQYFGPGTRLTVT.

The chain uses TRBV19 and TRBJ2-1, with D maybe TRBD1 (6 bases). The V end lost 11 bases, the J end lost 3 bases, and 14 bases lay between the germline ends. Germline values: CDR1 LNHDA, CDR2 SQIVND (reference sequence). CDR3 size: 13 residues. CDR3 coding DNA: TGTGCCGCTGGCTGGGACAACTACAATGAGCAGTTCTTC. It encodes CAAGWDNYNEQFF.

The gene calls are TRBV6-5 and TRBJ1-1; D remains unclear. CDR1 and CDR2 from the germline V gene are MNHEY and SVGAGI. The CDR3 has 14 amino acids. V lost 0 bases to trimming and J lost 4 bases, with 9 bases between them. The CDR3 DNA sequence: TGTGCCAGCAGTTACTCGGCCTTACGCACTGAAGCTTTCTTT. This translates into CASSYSALRTEAFF.

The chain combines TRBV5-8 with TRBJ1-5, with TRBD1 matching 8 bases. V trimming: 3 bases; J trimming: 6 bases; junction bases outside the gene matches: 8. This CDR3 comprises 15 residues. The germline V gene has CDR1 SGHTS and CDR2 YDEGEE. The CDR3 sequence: CASSSDQQGAQPQHF. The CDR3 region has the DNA TGTGCCAGCAGCTCCGATCAGCAGGGGGCTCAGCCCCAGCATTTT.

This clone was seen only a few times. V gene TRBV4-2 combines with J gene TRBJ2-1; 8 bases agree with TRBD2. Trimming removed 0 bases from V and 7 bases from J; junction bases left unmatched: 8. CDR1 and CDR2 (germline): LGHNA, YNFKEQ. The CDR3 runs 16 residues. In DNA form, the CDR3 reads TGTGCCAGCAGCCAAGACACCGGACTAGCTAGGAATGAGCAGTTCTTC. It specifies CASSQDTGLARNEQFF.

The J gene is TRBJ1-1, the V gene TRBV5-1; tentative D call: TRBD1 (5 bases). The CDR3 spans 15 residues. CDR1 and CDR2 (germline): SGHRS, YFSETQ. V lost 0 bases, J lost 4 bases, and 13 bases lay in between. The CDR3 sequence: CASSLEEGWGTEAFF. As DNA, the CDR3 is TGCGCCAGCAGCTTGGAAGAGGGGTGGGGCACTGAAGCTTTCTTT.

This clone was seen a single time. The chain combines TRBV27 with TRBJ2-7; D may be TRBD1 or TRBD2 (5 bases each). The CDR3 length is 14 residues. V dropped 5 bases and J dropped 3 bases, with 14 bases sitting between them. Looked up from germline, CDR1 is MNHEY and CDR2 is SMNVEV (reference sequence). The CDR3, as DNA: TGTGCCAGCAGTCCCCGTCGAGGGGACTACGAGCAGTACTTC. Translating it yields CASSPRRGDYEQYF.

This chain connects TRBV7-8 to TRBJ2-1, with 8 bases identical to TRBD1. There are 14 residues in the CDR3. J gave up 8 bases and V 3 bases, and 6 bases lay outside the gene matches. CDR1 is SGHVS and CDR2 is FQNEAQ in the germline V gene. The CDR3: CASSLVRGRDEQFF. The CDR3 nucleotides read TGTGCCAGCAGCTTGGTCAGGGGGCGCGATGAGCAGTTCTTC.

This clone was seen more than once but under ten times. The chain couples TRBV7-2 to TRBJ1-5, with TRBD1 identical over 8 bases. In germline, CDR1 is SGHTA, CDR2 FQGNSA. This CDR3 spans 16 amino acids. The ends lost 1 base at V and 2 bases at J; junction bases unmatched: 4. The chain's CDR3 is CASSLVSDRGNQPQHF. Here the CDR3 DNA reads TGTGCCAGCAGCTTAGTCTCGGACAGGGGCAATCAGCCCCAGCATTTT.